Listed below are T cell receptor beta chains from one sample, sequenced in a study of neurological immune-mediated disorders. TCRdb used MiXCR to reprocess the 5' RACE reads, holding one entry per CDR3 protein. The sample carries more than 75,000 distinct CDR3 sequences, 3% to 4% recorded once. Sequenced: PBMCs. The receptors stem from a woman aged 50 to 65 with multiple sclerosis. CDR3s include the opening cysteine and the closing phenylalanine or tryptophan. The order of the fields is CDR3 protein, CDR3 DNA, CDR3 length, V gene, D gene, J gene, clone size. The D gene is left open where the match is weak. Size is stated as once, few or many counts, or a class when the clone is expanded.

CDR3: CASSVSGDNEQFF
DNA: TGTGCCAGCAGCGTCAGCGGGGACAATGAGCAGTTCTTC
length: 13
V: TRBV7-9
D: TRBD2
J: TRBJ2-1
size: many

CDR3: CSVDLYTGELFF
DNA: TGCAGCGTCGACTTATACACCGGGGAGCTGTTTTTT
length: 12
V: TRBV29-1
D: .
J: TRBJ2-2
size: many

CDR3: CSVESFGGGRNTGELFF
DNA: TGCAGCGTTGAGTCATTTGGGGGGGGCCGGAACACCGGGGAGCTGTTTTTT
length: 17
V: TRBV29-1
D: .
J: TRBJ2-2
size: many

CDR3: CASRISGGHQYNEQFF
DNA: TGTGCCAGCAGAATCAGCGGGGGCCATCAATACAATGAGCAGTTCTTC
length: 16
V: TRBV6-5
D: TRBD2
J: TRBJ2-1
size: many

CDR3: CASSFGGVNTDTQYF
DNA: TGTGCCAGCAGCTTCGGGGGAGTAAACACAGATACGCAGTATTTT
length: 15
V: TRBV5-8
D: .
J: TRBJ2-3
size: many

CDR3: CASSEAWETQYF
DNA: TGTGCCAGCAGTGAAGCTTGGGAGACCCAGTACTTC
length: 12
V: TRBV2
D: .
J: TRBJ2-5
size: many

CDR3: CSADDGPGNTIYF
DNA: TGCAGCGCCGACGATGGTCCGGGAAACACCATATATTTT
length: 13
V: TRBV29-1
D: .
J: TRBJ1-3
size: many

CDR3: CASSLTPGELFF
DNA: TGTGCCAGCAGTTTAACGCCCGGGGAGCTGTTTTTT
length: 12
V: TRBV12-3/TRBV12-4
D: .
J: TRBJ2-2
size: many

CDR3: CASRRTQGGGNTIYF
DNA: TGTGCCAGCAGGAGGACCCAGGGAGGAGGAAACACCATATATTTT
length: 15
V: TRBV28
D: .
J: TRBJ1-3
size: many

CDR3: CASSSDSKFFTDTQYF
DNA: TGTGCCAGCAGCTCGGACTCAAAGTTCTTCACAGATACGCAGTATTTT
length: 16
V: TRBV5-6
D: .
J: TRBJ2-3
size: many

CDR3: CATAGDGGELFF
DNA: TGTGCCACCGCAGGGGATGGCGGGGAGCTGTTTTTT
length: 12
V: TRBV5-8
D: .
J: TRBJ2-2
size: many

CDR3: CASSFRSRENRPQHF
DNA: TGTGCCAGCAGTTTCAGATCCAGGGAGAATCGGCCCCAGCATTTT
length: 15
V: TRBV28
D: .
J: TRBJ1-5
size: many